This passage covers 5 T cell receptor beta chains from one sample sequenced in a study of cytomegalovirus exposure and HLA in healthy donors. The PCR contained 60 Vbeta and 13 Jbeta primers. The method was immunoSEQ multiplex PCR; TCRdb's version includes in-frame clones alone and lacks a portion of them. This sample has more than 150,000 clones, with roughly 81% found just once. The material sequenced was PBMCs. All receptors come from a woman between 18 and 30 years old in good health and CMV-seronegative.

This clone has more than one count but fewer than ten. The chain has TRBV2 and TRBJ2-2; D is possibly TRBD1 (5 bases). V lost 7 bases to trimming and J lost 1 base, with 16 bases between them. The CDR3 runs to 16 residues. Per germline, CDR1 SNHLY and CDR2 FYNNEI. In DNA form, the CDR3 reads TGTGCCAGCAAGGTCCGTTTGGGGCAGAACACCGGGGAGCTGTTTTTT. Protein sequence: CASKVRLGQNTGELFF.

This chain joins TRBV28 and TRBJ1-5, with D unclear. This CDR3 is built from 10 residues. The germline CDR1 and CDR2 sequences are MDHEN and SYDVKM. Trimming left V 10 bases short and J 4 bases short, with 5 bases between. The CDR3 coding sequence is TGTGCCATTGCGAATCAGCCCCAGCATTTT. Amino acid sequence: CAIANQPQHF.

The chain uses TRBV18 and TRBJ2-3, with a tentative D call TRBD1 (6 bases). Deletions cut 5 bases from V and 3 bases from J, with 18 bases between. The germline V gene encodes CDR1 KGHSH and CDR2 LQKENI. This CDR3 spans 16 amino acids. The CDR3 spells CASSAETGFGTDTQYF. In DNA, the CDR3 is TGTGCCAGCTCAGCTGAAACAGGGTTCGGGACAGATACGCAGTATTTT.

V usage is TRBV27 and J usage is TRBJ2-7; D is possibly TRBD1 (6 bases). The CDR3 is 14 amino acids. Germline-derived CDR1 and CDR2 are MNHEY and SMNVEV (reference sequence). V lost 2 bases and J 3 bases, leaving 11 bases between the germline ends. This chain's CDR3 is CASSLQGLVYEQYF. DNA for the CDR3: TGTGCCAGCAGTTTACAGGGGCTGGTCTACGAGCAGTACTTC.

CDR3 residues: CASSLAGANNEQFF. In DNA form, the CDR3 reads TGTGCCAGCAGTCTAGCGGGAGCCAACAATGAGCAGTTCTTC. J is TRBJ2-1 and V is TRBV25-1, with 10 bases lining up with TRBD2. With 5 bases clipped from V and 5 bases from J, the junction kept 3 bases outside the gene matches. Germline V gene data show CDR1 as MGHDK and CDR2 as SYGVNS. The CDR3 is made up of 14 amino acids. The variable domain in full, completed from reference TRBV25-1 and TRBJ2-1, reads EADIYQTPRYLVIGTGKKITLECSQTMGHDKMYWYQQDPGMELHLIHYSYGVNSTEKGDLSSESTVSRIRTEHFPLTLESARPSHTSQYLCASSLAGANNEQFFGPGTRLTVL.